These T cell receptor beta chains were read from a single sample in a study of T cell responses to AZD1222 COVID-19 vaccine. Produced via immunoSEQ multiplex PCR; TCRdb's table is partial and in-frame only. Of some 150,000 clones listed, less than 95% are singletons. Sequencing used peripheral blood, obtained on day 0 of AZD1222 vaccination. Every receptor here comes from an adult in good health. CDR3s leave out the opening cysteine and the closing phenylalanine or tryptophan. Fields, in order: V gene, J gene, CDR3 protein.

TRBV27	TRBJ2-2	ASSLFQGLSTGELF
TRBV20-1	TRBJ2-5	SASSGSEPETQY
TRBV7-9	TRBJ1-4	ASSLAQQANEKLF
TRBV2	TRBJ1-3	ASSPNRGSGNTIY
TRBV5-1	TRBJ1-2	ASSLVPPEQADGYT
TRBV3-1/TRBV3-2	TRBJ2-6	ASSPRGGSGANVLT
TRBV27	TRBJ1-5	ASSLEGGNQPQH
TRBV18	TRBJ1-4	ASSRALRQFEEKLF
TRBV5-1	TRBJ2-1	ASSILSEQF
TRBV11-2	TRBJ2-2	ASSFLGLPTTAELF
TRBV28	TRBJ2-3	ASSSPGGPSTDTQY
TRBV6-4	TRBJ2-1	ASSRETSGAYNEQF
TRBV4-2	TRBJ1-5	ASSQDPVENQPQH
TRBV5-1	TRBJ2-3	ASSYNKESPDTQY
TRBV5-1	TRBJ1-2	ASSPGANYGYT
TRBV4-1	TRBJ1-4	ASSPRGGTNEKLF
TRBV28	TRBJ1-5	ASSLASNQPQH
TRBV14	TRBJ2-3	ASSRDYPTDTQY
TRBV5-6	TRBJ1-2	ASSLGPANYGYT
TRBV12-3/TRBV12-4	TRBJ1-5	ASNEGDQPQH
TRBV11-2	TRBJ2-1	ASSSAGTTDNEQF
TRBV5-1	TRBJ1-2	ASSRTEGGDGYT
TRBV28	TRBJ1-4	ASSPQGAGEKLF
TRBV7-9	TRBJ2-3	ASRPGTSGGGDTQY
TRBV5-1	TRBJ2-5	ASSPGSAAQETQY
TRBV5-1	TRBJ2-1	ASSLEGNHRF
TRBV19	TRBJ1-1	ASSIGGNTEAF
TRBV11-1	TRBJ1-4	ASSLNTGDNEKLF
TRBV6-4	TRBJ2-2	ASSSTWTGELF
TRBV3-1/TRBV3-2	TRBJ2-5	ASSQDGSRLVRETQY
TRBV7-9	TRBJ1-1	ASSLEPNTEAF
TRBV5-1	TRBJ2-5	ASSTGAGEETQY
TRBV2	TRBJ1-2	ASKRGAMQGYT
TRBV2	TRBJ2-1	ASSELAGGDNEQF
TRBV27	TRBJ1-6	ASSLLDSNSPLH
TRBV3-1/TRBV3-2	TRBJ1-2	ASSQIERVY
TRBV7-3	TRBJ2-3	ASSPGTSGRGGTDTQY
TRBV7-8	TRBJ1-2	ASSLDENYGYT
TRBV5-1	TRBJ1-1	ASSLGNRVNTEAF
TRBV4-2	TRBJ2-2	ASSQERGGRKANTGELF
TRBV3-1/TRBV3-2	TRBJ1-5	ASSLSRDQPQH
TRBV6-2/TRBV6-3	TRBJ2-1	ASSRITSGSSYNEQF
TRBV20-1	TRBJ1-2	SASKTLSYGYT
TRBV15	TRBJ1-2	ATSRDWGGNYGYT
TRBV2	TRBJ1-6	ASSVVGRDSPLH